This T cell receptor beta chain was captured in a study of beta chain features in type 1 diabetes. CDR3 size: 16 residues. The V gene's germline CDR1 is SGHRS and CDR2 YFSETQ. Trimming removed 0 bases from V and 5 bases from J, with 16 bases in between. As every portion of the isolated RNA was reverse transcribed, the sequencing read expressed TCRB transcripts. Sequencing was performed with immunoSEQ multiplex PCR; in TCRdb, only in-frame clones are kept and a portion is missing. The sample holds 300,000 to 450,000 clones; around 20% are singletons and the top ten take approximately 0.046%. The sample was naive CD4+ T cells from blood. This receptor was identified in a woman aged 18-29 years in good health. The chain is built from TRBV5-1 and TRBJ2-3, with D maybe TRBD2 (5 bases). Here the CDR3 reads CASSLGTRTTGDTQYF. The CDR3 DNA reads TGCGCCAGCAGCTTGGGAACTAGGACGACCGGAGATACGCAGTATTTT.